This T cell receptor beta chain was captured in a study of OX40 agonist ivuxolimab in advanced cancers. Background on the study: An anti-OX40 (CD134) antibody with agonistic activity, ivuxolimab, was administered to patients. Study-wide results and caveats: More expanded clones were found, on average, in CD8+ than in CD4+ T cells.

The data were produced by immunoSEQ multiplex PCR, yet TCRdb's version contains in-frame clones alone and is incomplete. In the table there are over 55,000 clones, roughly 92% of which are singletons. Patients who had autoimmune disease history or got systemic immunosuppression were left out. The study sampled blood at baseline, cycle 4 day 1, and cycle 7 day 1. Note on this clone: What it recognizes is unknown.

CDR1 is MNHNS, CDR2 SASEGT, per germline. The length of the CDR3 is 15 residues. Unmatched junction bases numbered 11, after V lost 7 bases and J lost 3 bases. The clonotype originates from an adult with an advanced solid tumor such as melanoma, head and neck, liver or kidney cancer. The sequences come from CD4+ or CD8+ T cells sorted from blood, collected in a trial of the OX40 agonist ivuxolimab. V gene TRBV6-1 combines with J gene TRBJ1-2, with TRBD1 identical over 7 bases. The CDR3 DNA reads as TGTGCCAGCACCCCGGCGGACAGGAATTACTATGGCTACACCTTC. Protein product: CASTPADRNYYGYTF.